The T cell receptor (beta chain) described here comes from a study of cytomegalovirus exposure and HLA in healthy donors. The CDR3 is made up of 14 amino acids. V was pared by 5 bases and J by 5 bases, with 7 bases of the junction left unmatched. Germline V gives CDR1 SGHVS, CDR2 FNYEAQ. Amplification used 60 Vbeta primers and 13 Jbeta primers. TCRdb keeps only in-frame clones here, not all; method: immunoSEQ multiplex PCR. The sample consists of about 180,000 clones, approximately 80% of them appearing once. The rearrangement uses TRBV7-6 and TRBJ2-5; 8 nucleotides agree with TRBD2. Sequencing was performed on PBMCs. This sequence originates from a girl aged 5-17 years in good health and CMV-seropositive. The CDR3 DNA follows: TGTGCCAGCAGCCCTAGACTAGCGTTGGAGACCCAGTACTTC. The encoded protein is CASSPRLALETQYF.